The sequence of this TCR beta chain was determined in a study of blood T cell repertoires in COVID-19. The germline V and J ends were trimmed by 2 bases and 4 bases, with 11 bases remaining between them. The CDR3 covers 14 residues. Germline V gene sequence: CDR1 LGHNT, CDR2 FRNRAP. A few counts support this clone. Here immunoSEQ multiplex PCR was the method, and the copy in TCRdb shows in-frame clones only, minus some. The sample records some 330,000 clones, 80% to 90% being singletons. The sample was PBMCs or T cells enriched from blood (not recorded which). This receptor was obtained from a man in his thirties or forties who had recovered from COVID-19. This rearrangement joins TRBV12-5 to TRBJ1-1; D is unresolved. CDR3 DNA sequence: TGTGCTAGTGGTTTGAACCTTATCGGCACTGAAGCTTTCTTT. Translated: CASGLNLIGTEAFF.